Shown below are 29 T cell receptor beta chains from a single sample sequenced in a study of type 1 regulatory T cells. TCRdb fed the reads into MiXCR, producing one record per CDR3 protein. The sample has approximately 90,000 distinct CDR3 sequences, 25% to 40% seen once. Sequenced input: CD4+ T cells, either the whole sample or a sorted fraction (not recorded which). Receptors originate from a human donor in good health.

This clonotype was observed a handful of times. Germline and junction disagree at one end, which may indicate a read error. This chain links TRBV20-1 with TRBJ2-7; D is uncertain. CDR1 and CDR2 (germline): DFQATT, SNEGSKA (reference sequence). The CDR3 loop spans 13 amino acids. CDR3 sequence: CSAREMAVSEQYF. As DNA, the CDR3 is TGCAGTGCAAGAGAAATGGCCGTCTCAGAGCAGTACTTC.

V usage is TRBV29-1 and J usage is TRBJ1-5, with no clear D. CDR3 length equals 13 residues. V was cut by 4 bases and J by 3 bases, with 10 bases left in between. Germline CDR1 reads SQVTM; CDR2 reads ANQGSEA. The chain's CDR3 is CSVGMQTNQPQHF. The CDR3, as DNA: TGCAGCGTTGGTATGCAGACCAATCAGCCCCAGCATTTT. Drawing the rest from reference TRBV29-1 and TRBJ1-5, the complete variable domain is SAVISQKPSRDICQRGTSLTIQCQVDSQVTMMFWYRQQPGQSLTLIATANQGSEATYESGFVIDKFPISRPNLTFSTLTVSNMSPEDSSIYLCSVGMQTNQPQHFGDGTRLSIL.

The V call is TRBV7-2, the J call TRBJ2-3; D perhaps matches TRBD2 (6 bases). The CDR3 loop spans 14 amino acids. Germline V gives CDR1 SGHTA, CDR2 FQGNSA. Trimming removed 5 bases from V and 3 bases from J, with 12 bases in between. The CDR3 nucleotides are TGTGCCAGCAGCGGGGCGGGACTGACAGATACGCAGTATTTT. Amino acids: CASSGAGLTDTQYF.

The chain is built from TRBV28 and TRBJ1-2, with no clear D. The CDR3 extends over 12 amino acids. Germline V gene sequence: CDR1 MDHEN, CDR2 SYDVKM. V lost 5 bases to trimming and J lost 7 bases, with 11 bases between them. The CDR3 region has the DNA TGTGCCAGCAGTCCCGAGAAAGGTGGCTACACCTTC. Translating gives CASSPEKGGYTF.

This clonotype was seen a few times. This chain links TRBV29-1 with TRBJ2-7; D tentatively fits TRBD1 or TRBD2 (8 bases each). The CDR3 extends over 12 amino acids. V was trimmed by 7 bases and J by 6 bases, leaving 16 bases between them. Per germline, CDR1 SQVTM and CDR2 ANQGSEA. CDR3 region: CSGQGAGGEQYF. The CDR3 DNA is TGCAGCGGTCAGGGGGCGGGAGGCGAGCAGTACTTC.

This clonotype turned up a few times. As DNA, the CDR3 is TGTGCCAGCAGCCCCCTCGGGGGTAGCGGCCACACCGGGGAGCTGTTTTTT. Its protein is CASSPLGGSGHTGELFF. This chain joins TRBV7-3 and TRBJ2-2, with a weak D call TRBD2 (6 bases). The germline CDR1 and CDR2 sequences are SGHTA and FQGTGA. Trimming left V 5 bases short and J 3 bases short, with 19 bases between. The CDR3 sequence is 17 residues long.

The chain joins TRBV24-1 to TRBJ2-2; D is perhaps TRBD1 or TRBD2 (5 bases each). CDR1 is KGHDR and CDR2 is SFDVKD in the germline V gene. V lost 8 bases and J lost 7, with 16 bases in between. There are 14 residues in the CDR3. The CDR3 bases are TGTGCCACCAATGGGGGAGCTAATGGCGGGGAGCTGTTTTTT. It is translated as CATNGGANGGELFF.

The chain carries TRBV4-2 and TRBJ2-5; D is undetermined. The CDR3 extends over 14 amino acids. Germline V lookup: CDR1 LGHNA, CDR2 YNFKEQ. With 1 base removed from V and 2 bases from J, the gap between germline ends came to 8 bases. The CDR3 sequence is CASSQVADQETQYF. The CDR3 DNA reads TGTGCCAGCAGCCAAGTGGCGGATCAAGAGACCCAGTACTTC.

The chain links TRBV5-1 to TRBJ2-7, with D possibly being TRBD1 (5 bases). CDR3 length equals 13 residues. Germline V lookup: CDR1 SGHRS, CDR2 YFSETQ. V shed 0 bases and J shed 2 bases, with 6 bases lying between them. The CDR3 region is CASSLEGAYEQYF. Here the CDR3 DNA reads TGCGCCAGCAGCTTGGAAGGGGCCTACGAGCAGTACTTC.

To note about this clonotype: The junction departs from germline at one end; a sequencing error may be responsible. The chain carries TRBV20-1 and TRBJ2-5; the D is unclear. The V gene's germline CDR1 is DFQATT and CDR2 SNEGSKA (reference sequence). The length of the CDR3 is 13 residues. The CDR3, as DNA: TGCAGCGCTAGAGATCAAGGTGCGCAAGCCCAGTACTTC. This translates into CSARDQGAQAQYF.

The chain joins TRBV7-8 to TRBJ2-1; D is undetermined. CDR1 and CDR2 (germline): SGHVS, FQNEAQ. The germline V and J ends were trimmed by 4 bases and 8 bases, with 12 bases remaining between them. The CDR3 length is 13 residues. The DNA of the CDR3 is TGTGCCAGCAGCTCGACCGAGGTCGATGAGCAGTTCTTC. It is translated as CASSSTEVDEQFF.

This chain uses TRBV18 with TRBJ2-3, with 8 bases matching TRBD2. The CDR3 sequence is 16 residues long. Trimming took 6 bases from V and 4 from J; bases not matched to a gene: 12. The V gene's germline CDR1 is KGHSH and CDR2 LQKENI. The CDR3 region is CASSLSGAGVADTQYF. The CDR3 nucleotides are TGTGCCAGCTCCCTCAGTGGAGCGGGAGTAGCAGATACGCAGTATTTT.

This clonotype was counted between two and nine times. The chain recombines TRBV20-1 with TRBJ1-2; the match to TRBD1 covers 11 bases. Germline assignment: CDR1 DFQATT and CDR2 SNEGSKA (reference sequence). CDR3 length: 14 residues. Trimming cost V 4 bases and J 7 bases; bases outside gene matches: 8. The CDR3 spells CSATRRTGGSGYTF. The CDR3 DNA sequence: TGCAGTGCTACTCGGAGGACAGGGGGCTCTGGCTACACCTTC.

The chain carries TRBV2 and TRBJ1-2, with D hard to call. V was trimmed by 8 bases and J by 6 bases, leaving 16 bases between them. Germline CDR1 SNHLY, CDR2 FYNNEI. The CDR3 loop spans 13 amino acids. The CDR3 reads CASLRGGQNGYTF. In DNA, the CDR3 is TGTGCCAGCTTACGTGGAGGGCAGAATGGCTACACCTTC. Looking up the rest from reference TRBV2 and TRBJ1-2 gives the full variable domain: EPEVTQTPSHQVTQMGQEVILRCVPISNHLYFYWYRQILGQKVEFLVSFYNNEISEKSEIFDDQFSVERPDGSNFTLKIRSTKLEDSAMYFCASLRGGQNGYTFGSGTRLTVV.

This clonotype has more than one count but fewer than ten. The V and J genes are TRBV11-2 and TRBJ1-2; D not certain. V was clipped by 2 bases and J by 0 bases, with 10 bases between them. The CDR3 has 15 amino acids. Germline values: CDR1 SGHAT, CDR2 FQNNGV. The CDR3 spells CASSLLTVPNYGYTF. CDR3 coding DNA: TGTGCCAGCAGCTTATTGACGGTCCCTAACTATGGCTACACCTTC.

The chain couples TRBV19 to TRBJ1-6; 10 bases line up with TRBD1. From germline, CDR1 is LNHDA and CDR2 SQIVND (reference sequence). The CDR3 length is 16 residues. After removal of 5 bases from V and 7 bases from J, the junction contained 8 bases not matched to a gene. This CDR3 is CASSSPTGGKNSPLHF. The DNA for the CDR3 is TGTGCCAGTAGTTCCCCGACAGGGGGCAAGAATTCACCCCTCCACTTT.

The V call is TRBV7-9, the J call TRBJ2-5, with a tentative D call TRBD1 (6 bases). This CDR3 comprises 15 residues. The V gene's germline CDR1 is SEHNR and CDR2 FQNEAQ (reference sequence). The ends were cut back, 4 bases at V and 5 bases at J, with 17 bases in the middle. The CDR3 bases are TGTGCCAGCAGCTCAGATACAGGGTTTAGGGAGACCCAGTACTTC. It yields the protein CASSSDTGFRETQYF.

In its sample, this clonotype was seen a few times. The chain links TRBV12-3 or TRBV12-4 to TRBJ2-7; D is undetermined. The CDR3 has 11 amino acids. Trimming left V 3 bases short and J 4 bases short, with 4 bases between. In DNA form, the CDR3 reads TGTGCCAGCAGTTTGCAGTACGAGCAGTACTTC. This codes for CASSLQYEQYF.

This chain joins TRBV25-1 and TRBJ2-2, with 12 bases that match TRBD2. J was trimmed by 4 bases and V by 3 bases; bases with no gene match: 6. In germline, CDR1 is MGHDK, CDR2 SYGVNS. The CDR3 is 17 residues long. This CDR3 reads CASSEPSGRAATGELFF. For the CDR3, the DNA is TGTGCCAGCAGTGAGCCTAGCGGGAGGGCCGCCACCGGGGAGCTGTTTTTT.

The J gene is TRBJ2-2, the V gene TRBV7-6, with 11 nucleotides matching TRBD2. CDR1 SGHVS and CDR2 FNYEAQ come from the germline V gene. V shed 0 bases and J 5 bases; nucleotides not matched to a gene: 5. The CDR3 extends over 17 amino acids. CDR3 protein: CASSLAVRLAGTGELFF. The CDR3 bases are TGTGCCAGCAGCTTAGCGGTGCGACTAGCGGGGACCGGGGAGCTGTTTTTT.

The table lists this clonotype with a few counts. V is TRBV9 and J is TRBJ1-6; D is unclear. CDR1 and CDR2 from the germline V gene are SGDLS and YYNGEE. Trimming pared 0 bases from V and 0 bases from J, leaving 1 base between. The CDR3 extends over 14 amino acids. This CDR3 is CASSVDSYNSPLHF. The CDR3 DNA reads TGTGCCAGCAGCGTAGACTCCTATAATTCACCCCTCCACTTT.

The sample holds one count of this clonotype. Relative to the germline gene, one junction end is altered; a read error may explain this. This sequence joins TRBV14 and TRBJ1-1; D might be TRBD1 (6 bases). CDR3 length equals 18 residues. Germline lookup yields CDR1 SGHDN and CDR2 FVKESK. The DNA of the CDR3 is TGTGCCAGCAGCGTAAGTATAGGACAGAACATCATGAACACTGGAGCTTTCTTT. This gives the protein CASSVSIGQNIMNTGAFF.

The chain has TRBV4-3 and TRBJ2-3, with D perhaps TRBD2 (5 bases). This CDR3 is built from 17 residues. V was pared by 0 bases and J by 1 base, with 14 bases between. Germline assignment: CDR1 LGHNA and CDR2 YSLEER. CDR3 bases: TGCGCCAGCAGCCAAGATCCGGGCGGGTTTGGCACAGATACGCAGTATTTT. This encodes CASSQDPGGFGTDTQYF.

The J gene is TRBJ2-5, the V gene TRBV20-1; D gene uncertain. CDR1 and CDR2 from the germline V gene are DFQATT and SNEGSKA (reference sequence). V gave up 5 bases and J gave up 4 bases, with 17 bases separating them. The CDR3 totals 14 residues. CDR3 bases: TGCAGTGCTCGAAACCCCCTAGTTGCAGAGACCCAGTACTTC. Translation gives CSARNPLVAETQYF.

This clonotype came up a few times. V gene TRBV2 combines with J gene TRBJ2-5; D may be TRBD1 or TRBD2 (5 bases each). The CDR3 contains 15 residues. Trimming left V 2 bases short and J 4 bases short, with 14 bases between. Germline CDR1 and CDR2: SNHLY and FYNNEI. For the CDR3, the DNA is TGTGCCAGCAGTGAAACCGGGGCCGAGGGAGAGACCCAGTACTTC. As protein: CASSETGAEGETQYF. Drawing the rest from reference TRBV2 and TRBJ2-5, the complete variable domain is EPEVTQTPSHQVTQMGQEVILRCVPISNHLYFYWYRQILGQKVEFLVSFYNNEISEKSEIFDDQFSVERPDGSNFTLKIRSTKLEDSAMYFCASSETGAEGETQYFGPGTRLLVL.

V gene TRBV28 combines with J gene TRBJ2-7; possible D gene TRBD1, 6 bases. Germline CDR1 and CDR2: MDHEN and SYDVKM. This CDR3 is 14 amino acids long. The CDR3 protein is CASSFGDIGNEQYF. CDR3 nucleotide sequence: TGTGCTAGCTCTTTTGGGGACATAGGGAACGAGCAGTACTTC.

This clonotype came up a few times. The CDR3 DNA follows: TGCAGTGCTAGAGATTTCCAAAAAGATACGCAGTATTTT. Translating it yields CSARDFQKDTQYF. The chain joins TRBV20-1 to TRBJ2-3, with D hard to call. This CDR3 contains 13 residues. With 0 bases removed from V and 5 bases from J, the gap between germline ends came to 9 bases. The germline V gene encodes CDR1 DFQATT and CDR2 SNEGSKA (reference sequence).

The chain has TRBV10-2 and TRBJ2-2; 7 nucleotides line up with TRBD1. The CDR3 loop spans 15 amino acids. Trimming at V came to 4 bases and at J to 6 bases, leaving 8 bases not matched to a gene. CDR1 is WSHSY, CDR2 SAAADI, per germline. CDR3 sequence reads: CASSGATGMAGELFF. The CDR3 DNA is TGCGCCAGCAGTGGGGCGACAGGGATGGCCGGGGAGCTGTTTTTT.

The genes are TRBV3-1 and TRBJ1-4, with D hard to call. The CDR3 sequence is 13 residues long. Trimming took off 1 base at V and 7 bases at J, with 7 bases between the two ends. CDR1 is LGHDT and CDR2 is YNNKEL in the germline V gene (reference sequence). CDR3 protein: CASSQVGGEKLFF. CDR3 in DNA: TGTGCCAGCAGCCAAGTCGGTGGTGAAAAACTGTTTTTT.